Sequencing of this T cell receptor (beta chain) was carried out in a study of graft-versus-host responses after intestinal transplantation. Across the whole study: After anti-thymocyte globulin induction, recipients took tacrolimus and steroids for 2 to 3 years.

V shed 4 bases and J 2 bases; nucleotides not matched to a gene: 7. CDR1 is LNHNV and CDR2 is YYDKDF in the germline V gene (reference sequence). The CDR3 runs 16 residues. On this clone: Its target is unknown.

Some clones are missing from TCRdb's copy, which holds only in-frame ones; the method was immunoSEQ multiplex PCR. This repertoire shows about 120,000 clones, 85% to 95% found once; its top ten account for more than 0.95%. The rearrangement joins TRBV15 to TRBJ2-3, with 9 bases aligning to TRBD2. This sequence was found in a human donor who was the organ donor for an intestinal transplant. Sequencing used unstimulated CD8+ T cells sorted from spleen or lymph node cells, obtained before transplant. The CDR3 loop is CATSTNLAGLTDTQYF. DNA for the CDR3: TGTGCCACCAGCACAAACCTAGCGGGGCTCACAGATACGCAGTATTTT.